The sequence of this T cell receptor beta chain was determined in a study of blood T cell repertoires in COVID-19. About the research overall: Whether acute or convalescent, the COVID-19 samples came from the United States, Italy and Spain.

The CDR3 spans 14 residues. Germline V CDR1 and CDR2: SEHNR, FQNEAQ (reference sequence). V lost 3 bases and J lost 5, with 10 bases in between. This clone was counted between two and nine times. TCRdb's table, derived via immunoSEQ multiplex PCR, lists solely in-frame clones and lacks some. The sample yields approximately 210,000 clones, approximately 91% seen once. The material sequenced was peripheral blood. The clonotype originates from a woman aged 40 to 50 who had recovered from COVID-19. The rearrangement uses TRBV7-9 and TRBJ1-4; D not resolved. The CDR3 DNA reads TGTGCCAGCAGCTTCAGAACAGACAATGAAAAACTGTTTTTT. Translated: CASSFRTDNEKLFF.